Shown below are 32 T cell receptor beta chains from a single sample sequenced in a study of neurological immune-mediated disorders. TCRdb ran MiXCR on the 5' RACE reads and lists one entry per CDR3 protein. The sample lists roughly 66,000 distinct CDR3 sequences, about 5.1% occurring once. The material sequenced was PBMCs. These receptors were obtained from a woman in her sixties or seventies with multiple sclerosis.

V is TRBV29-1 and J is TRBJ1-4; D is ambiguous. Germline CDR1 and CDR2: SQVTM and ANQGSEA. V shed 4 bases and J shed 8 bases, with 11 bases lying between them. The CDR3 length is 12 residues. The CDR3 loop is CSVGEMWEKLFF. CDR3 sequence (DNA): TGCAGCGTTGGCGAGATGTGGGAAAAACTGTTTTTT.

The V and J genes are TRBV4-3 and TRBJ2-1; D gene unclear. Trimming stripped 3 bases from V and 0 bases from J, with 12 bases between. This CDR3 comprises 16 residues. CDR1 and CDR2 from the germline V gene are LGHNA and YSLEER. The CDR3 bases are TGCGCCAGCAGCCAGGCCGCCCAGCGCTCCTACAATGAGCAGTTCTTC. This encodes CASSQAAQRSYNEQFF.

This chain links TRBV18 with TRBJ2-1; TRBD1 might be the D (6 bases). This CDR3 is 13 amino acids long. The germline V gene has CDR1 KGHSH and CDR2 LQKENI. V was shortened by 3 bases and J by 8 bases, with 11 bases between the two germline ends. The CDR3 sequence: CASSPANRDEQFF. The CDR3 DNA reads TGTGCCAGCTCACCCGCCAACAGGGATGAGCAGTTCTTC.

This clonotype was found many times. The chain employs TRBV6-2 or TRBV6-3 and TRBJ2-6; D is unresolved. This CDR3 comprises 13 residues. Germline V gene lookup returns CDR1 MNHEY and CDR2 SVGEGT. V was cut by 7 bases and J by 0 bases, with 4 bases left in between. Here the CDR3 DNA reads TGTGCCAGCAAGGGCTCTGGGGCCAACGTCCTGACTTTC. This codes for CASKGSGANVLTF.

This clonotype occurred many times. The J gene is TRBJ1-2, the V gene TRBV28; D perhaps matches TRBD1 (5 bases). V lost 6 bases to trimming and J lost 7 bases, with 15 bases between them. Germline V lookup: CDR1 MDHEN, CDR2 SYDVKM. This CDR3 contains 13 residues. The CDR3 DNA sequence: TGTGCCAGCAGCGGGGAGGGGCGACGTGGCTACACCTTC. It codes for CASSGEGRRGYTF.

This clonotype was recorded many times. The J gene is TRBJ2-7, the V gene TRBV15; 8 bases match TRBD1. The germline V gene encodes CDR1 LNHNV and CDR2 YYDKDF (reference sequence). There are 16 residues in the CDR3. The J segment lost 3 bases and the V segment lost 0 bases, leaving 7 bases of the junction unmatched. CDR3 sequence (DNA): TGTGCCACCAGCAGAGAGATTAACAGGGGGAACTACGAGCAGTACTTC. It specifies CATSREINRGNYEQYF.

This clonotype was seen at least ten times. CDR3 sequence reads: CASSFSYGTDTQYF. Written as DNA, the CDR3 is TGTGCCAGCAGCTTCTCATACGGCACAGATACGCAGTATTTT. The chain recombines TRBV12-3 or TRBV12-4 with TRBJ2-3, with no clear D. Trimming stripped 6 bases from V and 1 base from J, with 11 bases between. The CDR3 totals 14 residues.

This clonotype was seen repeatedly, ten times or more. The CDR3 sequence is CASCQGSTDTQYF. The CDR3 DNA sequence: TGTGCCAGCTGCCAGGGAAGCACAGATACGCAGTATTTT. This sequence joins TRBV12-3 or TRBV12-4 and TRBJ2-3; D possibly corresponds to TRBD1 (5 bases). This CDR3 has 13 amino acids. The ends were cut back, 8 bases at V and 0 bases at J, with 9 bases in the middle.

This clonotype occurred a few times. The rearrangement links TRBV6-1 to TRBJ1-5, with D possibly TRBD1 on 5 matching bases. The germline V and J ends were trimmed by 8 bases and 7 bases, with 15 bases remaining between them. The CDR3 is 13 residues long. Germline assignment: CDR1 MNHNS and CDR2 SASEGT. The CDR3 region is CASYDRTKQPQHF. CDR3 DNA sequence: TGTGCCAGCTACGACAGAACTAAGCAGCCCCAGCATTTT.

This clonotype was counted ten times or more. The chain links TRBV5-1 to TRBJ2-5, with D possibly being TRBD1 or TRBD2 (5 bases each). CDR1 is SGHRS, CDR2 YFSETQ, per germline. Trimming took 4 bases from V and 2 from J, leaving 12 bases between them. CDR3 length: 14 amino acids. The CDR3 here is CASSAGTAQETQYF. In nucleotides, the CDR3 is TGCGCCAGCAGCGCCGGGACGGCACAAGAGACCCAGTACTTC.

This clonotype was seen many times. This sequence joins TRBV10-2 and TRBJ1-2; D ambiguous. CDR1 and CDR2 (germline): WSHSY, SAAADI. Trimming shortened V by 6 bases and J by 0 bases, and 5 bases separated the two germline ends. This CDR3 has 12 amino acids. The CDR3 bases are TGCGCCAGCAGGGGATCTAACTATGGCTACACCTTC. Translating gives CASRGSNYGYTF.

This clonotype was detected ten times or more. The CDR3 coding sequence is TGCGCCAGCAGCGCACCCGGGACTTCGAAGTCCTACAATGAGCAGTTCTTC. Its protein product is CASSAPGTSKSYNEQFF. The chain joins TRBV5-1 to TRBJ2-1; D may be TRBD2 (6 bases). V was trimmed by 4 bases and J by 1 base, leaving 18 bases between them. The CDR3 consists of 17 residues. CDR1 SGHRS and CDR2 YFSETQ come from the germline V gene.

This clonotype came up many times. The rearrangement joins TRBV3-1 to TRBJ2-7, with D possibly TRBD1 on 5 matching bases. The germline V gene has CDR1 LGHDT and CDR2 YNNKEL (reference sequence). CDR3 length equals 13 residues. The V end lost 3 bases, the J end lost 3 bases, and 9 bases lay between the germline ends. CDR3: CASSHLGRYEQYF. CDR3 in DNA: TGTGCCAGCAGCCACCTGGGGCGCTACGAGCAGTACTTC.

This clonotype was counted many times. This sequence joins TRBV20-1 and TRBJ2-6, with D perhaps TRBD1 (6 bases). From germline, CDR1 is DFQATT and CDR2 SNEGSKA (reference sequence). This CDR3 is 18 amino acids long. Trimming took off 0 bases at V and 0 bases at J, with 15 bases between the two ends. CDR3 loop: CSARDPSGAHSGANVLTF. In nucleotides, the CDR3 is TGCAGTGCTAGAGATCCTTCAGGGGCCCACTCTGGGGCCAACGTCCTGACTTTC.

At least ten counts were recorded for this clonotype. Here the CDR3 reads CASSLIGGTEAFF. The DNA for the CDR3 is TGTGCCAGCAGTTTAATTGGTGGGACTGAAGCTTTCTTT. The chain is built from TRBV27 and TRBJ1-1; D is ambiguous. The V end lost 2 bases, the J end lost 5 bases, and 9 bases lay between the germline ends. CDR3 length equals 13 residues. The germline CDR1 and CDR2 sequences are MNHEY and SMNVEV (reference sequence).

The gene calls are TRBV5-1 and TRBJ2-7; 8 bases fit TRBD1. CDR1 and CDR2 (germline): SGHRS, YFSETQ. V gave up 3 bases and J gave up 1 base; unmatched junction bases: 3. The CDR3 runs to 14 residues. In DNA form, the CDR3 reads TGCGCCAGCAGCTACAGGGGGGCATCCTACGAGCAGTACTTC. Protein sequence: CASSYRGASYEQYF.

This clonotype was counted at least ten times. The chain joins TRBV5-1 to TRBJ2-6; TRBD1 is a possible D gene (6 bases). The CDR3 totals 17 residues. From germline, CDR1 is SGHRS and CDR2 YFSETQ. V was pared by 0 bases and J by 0 bases, with 10 bases between. The CDR3 DNA follows: TGCGCCAGCAGCTTGGATCAGGGGCTCTCTGGGGCCAACGTCCTGACTTTC. Translating gives CASSLDQGLSGANVLTF.

This clonotype was counted ten times or more. The chain joins TRBV12-3 or TRBV12-4 to TRBJ2-7; 12 nucleotides align to TRBD2. The CDR3 is 15 residues long. The ends lost 1 base at V and 6 bases at J; junction bases unmatched: 4. CDR3 protein: CASSLELAGGSEQYF. The DNA for the CDR3 is TGTGCCAGCAGTTTAGAACTAGCGGGAGGCTCCGAGCAGTACTTC.

There are many counts of this clonotype. The chain uses TRBV4-3 and TRBJ2-7; D unresolved. Germline CDR1 reads LGHNA; CDR2 reads YSLEER. CDR3 length: 15 residues. Trimming stripped 4 bases from V and 2 bases from J, with 15 bases between. The CDR3, as DNA: TGCGCCAGCAGCCGGGGAAATTCTAGAACCTACGAGCAGTACTTC. Translating gives CASSRGNSRTYEQYF.

This clonotype was detected ten times or more. This CDR3 reads CASSQDPRGGSSYNSPLHF. CDR3 bases: TGTGCCAGCAGCCAAGATCCTCGGGGAGGGAGCTCCTATAATTCACCCCTCCACTTT. The chain combines TRBV4-2 with TRBJ1-6; D uncertain. V dropped 0 bases and J dropped 0 bases, with 15 bases sitting between them. This CDR3 has 19 amino acids. Germline loops: CDR1 LGHNA, CDR2 YNFKEQ.

This clonotype was seen a few times. The V call is TRBV18, the J call TRBJ1-1; D perhaps matches TRBD1 (5 bases). V was shortened by 2 bases and J by 0 bases, with 25 bases between the two germline ends. The CDR3 loop spans 20 amino acids. The germline V gene encodes CDR1 KGHSH and CDR2 LQKENI. The CDR3 coding sequence is TGTGCCAGCTCACCAGGGCGGGGGACGTCCCGACCGGGGATGAACACTGAAGCTTTCTTT. It codes for CASSPGRGTSRPGMNTEAFF.

This clonotype was found many times. J is TRBJ2-1 and V is TRBV29-1; D gene unclear. V lost 3 bases and J lost 1, with 4 bases in between. The germline gives CDR1 SQVTM, CDR2 ANQGSEA. The CDR3 has 12 residues. CDR3 coding DNA: TGCAGCGTTGATGTTTCCTACAATGAGCAGTTCTTC. Amino acid sequence: CSVDVSYNEQFF.

This clonotype was seen at least ten times. The genes are TRBV20-1 and TRBJ2-3; 8 positions match TRBD2. The CDR3 is 12 amino acids. V lost 4 bases and J lost 4; bases outside the gene matches: 1. Germline CDR1 and CDR2: DFQATT and SNEGSKA (reference sequence). CDR3 bases: TGCAGTGCTATACTAGCGGCAGATACGCAGTATTTT. Encoded protein: CSAILAADTQYF.

In its sample, this clonotype was seen many times. This chain joins TRBV5-8 and TRBJ2-3, with D hard to call. Germline CDR1 is SGHTS and CDR2 is YDEGEE. The CDR3 runs 15 residues. The V end lost 2 bases, the J end lost 1 base, and 11 bases lay between the germline ends. In DNA, the CDR3 is TGTGCCAGCAGCTTCCGGGTAAGCGGCACAGATACGCAGTATTTT. Amino acids: CASSFRVSGTDTQYF.

Many counts were recorded for this clonotype. The rearrangement uses TRBV5-6 and TRBJ2-7; tentatively, D is TRBD1 (6 bases). This CDR3 has 15 residues. The V and J ends lost 4 bases and 3 bases respectively, with 17 bases between them. Germline V gene sequence: CDR1 SGHDT, CDR2 YYEEEE. In DNA, the CDR3 is TGTGCCAGCAGCGCAGGAGAGGGGGTAATCTACGAGCAGTACTTC. This codes for CASSAGEGVIYEQYF.

This clonotype came up many times. This chain connects TRBV7-2 to TRBJ2-7; 14 bases align to TRBD2. The junction had 6 bases not matched to a gene; V was cut back by 5 bases and J by 6 bases. This CDR3 spans 15 amino acids. Germline lookup yields CDR1 SGHTA and CDR2 FQGNSA. CDR3 DNA: TGTGCCAGCAGCGAACCGGGACTAGCGGGAGTCGAGCAGTACTTC. Translated, it gives CASSEPGLAGVEQYF.

This chain connects TRBV20-1 to TRBJ2-3; D gene unclear. The CDR3 spans 13 residues. The V gene lost 2 bases and the J gene lost 0 bases, with 6 bases spanning the gap. The germline gives CDR1 DFQATT, CDR2 SNEGSKA (reference sequence). CDR3 loop: CSARQASTDTQYF. The DNA for the CDR3 is TGCAGTGCTAGACAGGCGAGCACAGATACGCAGTATTTT.

This clonotype was counted ten times or more. The J gene is TRBJ1-4, the V gene TRBV12-3 or TRBV12-4, with TRBD1 matching over 9 bases. The CDR3 covers 14 residues. Trimming removed 4 bases from V and 10 bases from J; junction bases left unmatched: 7. CDR3 region: CASSYGTGRPKLFF. The CDR3 DNA sequence: TGTGCCAGCAGTTACGGGACAGGGAGGCCAAAACTGTTTTTT.

This chain uses TRBV7-6 with TRBJ2-7, with 7 bases aligning to TRBD1. This CDR3 region has 16 residues. Germline loops: CDR1 SGHVS, CDR2 FNYEAQ. With 4 bases clipped from V and 3 bases from J, the junction kept 12 bases outside the gene matches. The CDR3 DNA reads TGTGCCAGCAGCTCCCCCGCCGGGACAGCCTTCTACGAGCAGTACTTC. Translation gives CASSSPAGTAFYEQYF. Based on the CDR3 plus reference TRBV7-6 and TRBJ2-7, the full variable domain is GAGVSQSPRYKVTKRGQDVALRCDPISGHVSLYWYRQALGQGPEFLTYFNYEAQQDKSGLPNDRFSAERPEGSISTLTIQRTEQRDSAMYRCASSSPAGTAFYEQYFGPGTRLTVT.

This clonotype occurred many times. This chain's CDR3 is CASSRGGSYGYTF. In nucleotides, the CDR3 is TGTGCCAGCAGCAGGGGCGGATCATATGGCTACACCTTC. This chain connects TRBV5-6 to TRBJ1-2; D might be TRBD1 (5 bases). The CDR3 is made up of 13 amino acids. V was cut by 4 bases and J by 5 bases, with 12 bases left in between. Per germline, CDR1 SGHDT and CDR2 YYEEEE.

The chain combines TRBV19 with TRBJ2-7; 7 nucleotides agree with TRBD1. Unmatched junction bases numbered 5, after V lost 6 bases and J lost 3 bases. In germline, CDR1 is LNHDA, CDR2 SQIVND (reference sequence). The CDR3 is 13 residues long. The CDR3 coding sequence is TGTGCCAGTAGAGGGACAGCAAACTACGAGCAGTACTTC. It is translated as CASRGTANYEQYF.

This clonotype has at least ten counts. The chain links TRBV6-2 or TRBV6-3 to TRBJ2-7, with D possibly being TRBD2 (6 bases). CDR3 length equals 20 residues. V lost 0 bases and J lost 0, with 24 bases in between. Germline V lookup: CDR1 MNHEY, CDR2 SVGEGT. The CDR3 is CASSYSPNSLRGTVSYEQYF. In nucleotides, the CDR3 is TGTGCCAGCAGTTACTCCCCAAACTCTCTCCGGGGGACCGTCTCCTACGAGCAGTACTTC.